This passage covers 13 T cell receptor beta chains from one sample sequenced in a study of regulatory T cells in long-lasting Graves disease. According to the study, TCR beta libraries were built with iRepertoire HTBI primers and CDR3-region Arm-PCR. MiXCR, run by TCRdb on the multiplex PCR reads, gives a single entry per CDR3 protein. The sample lists 500,000 or so distinct CDR3 sequences; about 16% were seen once. Time point denoted: newly diagnosed GD, antithyroid drugs for less than 3 months. From RNA extracted from PBMCs, the TCR library was made. Another study also made use of these data, one on T cells in Graves' hyperthyroidism and ophthalmopathy.

Material: peripheral blood mononuclear cells (PBMCs), obtained at new diagnosis, from a patient treated with antithyroid drugs. The receptors derive from a man aged 35 to 55 with Graves disease.

J is TRBJ1-1 and V is TRBV6-1; no clear D gene. The germline V gene has CDR1 MNHNS and CDR2 SASEGT. The CDR3 is made up of 12 amino acids. Trimming left V 6 bases short and J 1 base short, with 6 bases between. CDR3 sequence (DNA): TGTGCCAGCAGGGCCTCGAACACTGAAGCTTTCTTT. Protein product: CASRASNTEAFF.

This clonotype occurred a few times. The CDR3 protein is CSAQLGAFF. CDR3 in DNA: TGCAGCGCCCAGCTAGGAGCTTTCTTT. This sequence joins TRBV29-1 and TRBJ1-1, with D uncertain. Germline V lookup: CDR1 SQVTM, CDR2 ANQGSEA. Trimming removed 7 bases at V and 10 bases at J, with 10 bases between. The CDR3 runs 9 residues.

The chain employs TRBV7-2 and TRBJ1-4; no firm D call. V lost 3 bases to trimming and J lost 3 bases, with 11 bases between them. CDR3 length equals 15 residues. From germline, CDR1 is SGHTA and CDR2 FQGNSA. The CDR3 protein is CASSLYREANEKLFF. The CDR3 DNA follows: TGTGCCAGCAGCTTGTACCGGGAAGCTAATGAAAAACTGTTTTTT.

This clonotype was counted many times. The V call is TRBV7-3, the J call TRBJ2-1; D call uncertain. CDR1 and CDR2 (germline): SGHTA, FQGTGA. V was pared by 3 bases and J by 0 bases, with 12 bases between. The CDR3 sequence is 16 residues long. In nucleotides, the CDR3 is TGTGCCAGCAGCTTTGGCACCCTCCCCTCCTACAATGAGCAGTTCTTC. Encoded protein: CASSFGTLPSYNEQFF. The variable domain in full, with the rest retrieved from reference TRBV7-3 and TRBJ2-1, is GAGVSQTPSNKVTEKGKYVELRCDPISGHTALYWYRQSLGQGPEFLIYFQGTGAADDSGLPNDRFFAVRPEGSVSTLKIQRTERGDSAVYLCASSFGTLPSYNEQFFGPGTRLTVL.

This sequence joins TRBV3-1 and TRBJ2-7, with TRBD2 identical over 12 bases. The CDR3 contains 16 residues. Germline CDR1 is LGHDT and CDR2 is YNNKEL (reference sequence). V was pared by 1 base and J by 2 bases, with 3 bases of the junction left unmatched. CDR3 nucleotides: TGTGCCAGCAGCCAAGGCCTAGCGGGAGGGCCCTACGAGCAGTACTTC. Protein sequence: CASSQGLAGGPYEQYF.

Ten or more counts support this clonotype. V usage is TRBV28 and J usage is TRBJ1-5, with D uncertain. V was pared by 7 bases and J by 1 base, with 11 bases between. Germline CDR1 MDHEN, CDR2 SYDVKM. The CDR3 covers 14 residues. In DNA, the CDR3 is TGTGCCAGCATGAGGGCGGGAAGCAATCAGCCCCAGCATTTT. It translates to CASMRAGSNQPQHF.

This clonotype was observed a few times. This chain connects TRBV9 to TRBJ1-5; no clear D. This CDR3 is built from 14 residues. Trimming shortened V by 4 bases and J by 4 bases, and 12 bases separated the two germline ends. CDR1 and CDR2 (germline): SGDLS, YYNGEE. CDR3 coding DNA: TGTGCCAGCAGCACCGGGCCGGGGAATCAGCCCCAGCATTTT. Its translation: CASSTGPGNQPQHF.

There are a few counts of this clonotype. This chain links TRBV29-1 with TRBJ2-2, with D perhaps matching TRBD1 (6 bases). The CDR3 is made up of 14 amino acids. Trimming left V 7 bases short and J 6 bases short, with 18 bases between. Germline V gene sequence: CDR1 SQVTM, CDR2 ANQGSEA. CDR3 in DNA: TGCAGCGCAATACTACAGGGACGAGCCGGGGAGCTGTTTTTT. The encoded protein is CSAILQGRAGELFF.

This clonotype has ten or more counts. V usage is TRBV3-1 and J usage is TRBJ2-5; 13 bases match TRBD2. The germline V gene encodes CDR1 LGHDT and CDR2 YNNKEL (reference sequence). Trimming took 3 bases from V and 4 from J; bases not matched to a gene: 11. The CDR3 contains 18 residues. CDR3 protein: CASSQDGTSGILIETQYF. CDR3 coding DNA: TGTGCCAGCAGCCAGGACGGGACTAGCGGGATATTGATAGAGACCCAGTACTTC.

There are many counts of this clonotype. This rearrangement joins TRBV3-1 to TRBJ2-1; D may be TRBD1 (6 bases). This CDR3 has 14 residues. Trimming shortened V by 4 bases and J by 5 bases, and 12 bases separated the two germline ends. Germline values: CDR1 LGHDT, CDR2 YNNKEL (reference sequence). The CDR3: CASSLLQGNNEQFF. In DNA, the CDR3 is TGTGCCAGCAGCCTCCTACAGGGAAACAATGAGCAGTTCTTC.

This clonotype was seen repeatedly, ten times or more. This rearrangement joins TRBV5-1 to TRBJ2-1; 9 nucleotides match TRBD2. The CDR3 is 17 residues long. Germline loops: CDR1 SGHRS, CDR2 YFSETQ. The J segment lost 2 bases and the V segment lost 4 bases, leaving 10 bases of the junction unmatched. CDR3 in amino acids: CASSTSRTSAAYNEQFF. DNA of the CDR3: TGCGCCAGCAGCACCTCCCGGACTAGCGCCGCCTACAATGAGCAGTTCTTC. Variable domain in full (rest from reference TRBV5-1 and TRBJ2-1): KAGVTQTPRYLIKTRGQQVTLSCSPISGHRSVSWYQQTPGQGLQFLFEYFSETQRNKGNFPGRFSGRQFSNSRSEMNVSTLELGDSALYLCASSTSRTSAAYNEQFFGPGTRLTVL.

This clonotype occurred a few times. The chain is built from TRBV3-1 and TRBJ2-7; no clear D gene. This CDR3 is built from 12 residues. CDR1 is LGHDT, CDR2 YNNKEL, per germline (reference sequence). V lost 2 bases and J lost 8, with 10 bases in between. The DNA of the CDR3 is TGTGCCAGCAGCCAAAGTGGCTCCCAGCAGTACTTC. It translates to CASSQSGSQQYF.

The genes are TRBV20-1 and TRBJ2-2; 11 nucleotides line up with TRBD2. This CDR3 contains 19 residues. Trimming took 5 bases from V and 2 from J; bases not matched to a gene: 16. The V gene's germline CDR1 is DFQATT and CDR2 SNEGSKA (reference sequence). The CDR3 DNA is TGCAGTGCTGAAACTCAGAGGACTAGCGGGCCTCTTAACACCGGGGAGCTGTTTTTT. Its protein product is CSAETQRTSGPLNTGELFF.